This TCR beta chain was identified in a study of T cell responses to AZD1222 COVID-19 vaccine. TCRdb's copy holds only in-frame clones and misses some; the assay was immunoSEQ multiplex PCR. Found here are roughly 100,000 clones, around 86% of them singletons; the top ten hold approximately 5%. Findings and caveats of the study: The sample set comprised mostly white British donors with more females, and clonal diversity was possibly underestimated. Along spike, vaccine-associated CD4 TCRs were found throughout, with dominance at 160-218 and 743-854.

Looked up from germline, CDR1 is LNHDA and CDR2 is SQIVND (reference sequence). V was pared by 7 bases and J by 6 bases, with 16 bases between. The CDR3 runs 14 residues. Turning to this clone: Its antigen is still unknown.

This sequence originates from an adult in good health. The sample here was peripheral blood, taken on day 0 of AZD1222 vaccination. The V call is TRBV19, the J call TRBJ1-5, with no clear D. CDR3 DNA: TGTGCCAGTACCTTAAAAGCAGGAGTTCAGCCCCAGCATTTT. Amino acids: CASTLKAGVQPQHF.